The entry below describes one TCR beta chain. This clonotype was recorded a few times. This clone's antigen is unknown. One base away there is no much larger clone; base qualities are not given. V loses 3 bases at its end and J loses 9 bases; junction bases beyond the gene matches: 10. From cysteine to phenylalanine, the CDR3 is 16 amino acids long. The read is trimmed to its CDR3 DNA, 48 bases read in frame from base 1. CDR1 and CDR2 are read off the germline V gene (reference sequence) as LGHDT and YNNKEL. The entry originates in a study of T cells after yellow fever vaccination (dated by TCRdb to about 2019). Regarding the research as a whole: The SMART-Seq v4 Ultra Low Input RNA kit was used to prepare libraries from fractions with low cell numbers. To track T-cell clones before and after primary and booster YFV17D yellow fever vaccination, bulk TCR alpha and beta repertoires were sequenced longitudinally. Bulk PBMC replicates and cell subsets were isolated from blood drawn at multiple timepoints before and after both primary and secondary immunization. The cohort comprised two healthy male donors, one aged 18 to 30 and one aged 30 to 40 years. Study-level results and caveats: Because the study included only two donors, the extent to which the findings can be generalized is limited. The secondary T-cell response was weaker than the primary response but faster, peaking on day 5 instead of day 15. A small share of clonotypes was detected in both CD4 and CD8 compartments, with the overlap likely arising from convergent recombination. Most clones expanded after primary vaccination were re-detected after the booster (almost 98% of CD4 and 88% of CD8), suggesting broad memory maintenance. FACS-sorted repertoires could contain abundant contaminating clonotypes from the bulk population, so computational filtering was required.

TCR cDNA was synthesized by 5'RACE template switching, which introduced a universal primer site and unique molecular identifiers. Priming for cDNA synthesis came from both the TCR alpha and TCR beta constant segments. Two PCR steps were used to amplify libraries, with sample barcodes and sequencing adapters being added in the second step. Sequencing of libraries was done on Illumina HiSeq 2500 (2x100 bp) or NovaSeq (2x150 bp). The paper's data handling went like this. Reads were demultiplexed and collapsed into UMI consensus sequences with MIGEC, and V(D)J alignment was performed with MiXCR. Vaccine-responding clonotypes were defined with edgeR using replicate PBMC samples, requiring FDR below 0.01 and a log2 fold change above 5 up to day 15. Each bulk clonotype received a CD4 or CD8 identity based on whether the sequenced CD4 or CD8 repertoire contained that clonotype at higher abundance. The public reads were quality trimmed at Q25 with fastp and then assembled into clones with MiXCR by TCRdb, keeping productive beta chains. Here each entry gathers all rows of one CDR3 protein and keeps the most common genes and DNA. TCRdb's processing, not the study's, gives the V and J calls here. For this sample there are fewer than 650,000 distinct CDR3 sequences; about a fifth appear just once. The ten largest clones represent about a sixth of the sample.

What this sample's treatment or condition label stands for: live attenuated yellow fever vaccine strain. At each blood-draw timepoint, two biological replicates of bulk PBMCs were obtained. A standard Ficoll-Paque protocol was used to isolate PBMCs from peripheral blood. TriZol was used to extract RNA from bulk PBMCs, CD4 and CD8 fractions, and dextramer-positive and dextramer-negative fractions. The source material was PBMCs, sampled approximately 22 days after the first yellow fever vaccination. Here the chain combines TRBV3-1 and TRBJ1-6, and 8 bases in between align with TRBD1. This receptor was obtained from a man between 18 and 29 years old who received the YFV17D yellow fever vaccine. The sequence in DNA is TGTGCCAGCAGCCATCAGGGGGCACGAGAATTTTCACCCCTCCACTTT. This yields the protein CASSHQGAREFSPLHF.